The table lists the clone carrying this T cell receptor (beta chain) with a few counts. Its specificity is not known. This entry is derived from a study of response to subunit inactivated influenza vaccine. Each CDR3 protein gets one entry after TCRdb re-called the RT-PCR reads with MiXCR. The sample includes about 500,000 distinct CDR3 sequences, about 17% of them seen just once. Study observations and caveats: Authors suggested each seasonal flu vaccination may recruit only limited numbers of new T cells.

V was pared by 5 bases and J by 1 base, with 12 bases of the junction left unmatched. The CDR3 spans 18 residues. Germline V lookup: CDR1 SGHAT, CDR2 FQNNGV. The chain couples TRBV11-2 to TRBJ2-7; 12 bases map to TRBD1. This clonotype was sampled from a man aged 50 to 69 who received an inactivated influenza vaccine. Source: CD4+ T cells sorted from PBMCs, taken around 25 months after vaccination. The CDR3 sequence: CASSQGQGAPVISYEQYF. The CDR3 DNA follows: TGTGCCAGCAGCCAGGGACAGGGGGCGCCAGTTATATCCTACGAGCAGTACTTC. The full variable domain, completed using reference TRBV11-2 and TRBJ2-7, is EAGVAQSPRYKIIEKRQSVAFWCNPISGHATLYWYQQILGQGPKLLIQFQNNGVVDDSQLPKDRFSAERLKGVDSTLKIQPAKLEDSAVYLCASSQGQGAPVISYEQYFGPGTRLTVT.